This is a list of T cell receptor beta chains from one sample in a study of blood T cell repertoires in COVID-19. Only in-frame clones appear in the TCRdb table, and some are missing; sequencing was by immunoSEQ multiplex PCR. The data hold approximately 240,000 clones, with about 79% observed a single time. Input material: peripheral blood. The origin of the receptors is a woman aged 40 to 50 who had recovered from COVID-19. The CDR3 runs from the conserved cysteine through the conserved F or W. A D gene is named only where the DNA matches it firmly. Where a row states a size, it is once, few, many or the class of an expanded clone; other rows omit it.

J gene: TRBJ2-3; V gene: TRBV4-3; clone size: NA; D gene: TRBD2; CDR3 protein: CASSQDVGLTSGGTDTQYF; CDR3 DNA: TGCGCCAGCAGCCAAGATGTCGGCTTAACTAGCGGGGGCACAGATACGCAGTATTTT
J gene: TRBJ1-2; V gene: TRBV4-2; clone size: once; D gene: TRBD1; CDR3 protein: CASSQEHRGLGGYTF; CDR3 DNA: TGTGCCAGCAGCCAAGAGCACAGGGGGCTAGGAGGCTACACCTTC
J gene: TRBJ2-2; V gene: TRBV19; clone size: NA; D gene: TRBD2; CDR3 protein: CASSASPFLAGEYTGELFF; CDR3 DNA: TGTGCCAGTAGCGCCAGCCCATTTCTAGCGGGGGAATACACCGGGGAGCTGTTTTTT
J gene: TRBJ2-1; V gene: TRBV29-1; clone size: once; D gene: NA; CDR3 protein: CSVVVWDQGNEQFF; CDR3 DNA: TGCAGCGTGGTTGTTTGGGATCAGGGTAATGAGCAGTTCTTC
J gene: TRBJ2-3; V gene: TRBV11-3; clone size: NA; D gene: NA; CDR3 protein: CASSLVRGSDTQYF; CDR3 DNA: TGTGCCAGCAGCTTAGTACGCGGATCAGATACGCAGTATTTT
J gene: TRBJ2-5; V gene: TRBV5-4; clone size: NA; D gene: NA; CDR3 protein: CASSLGGGLETQYF; CDR3 DNA: TGTGCCAGCAGCTTAGGGGGTGGGTTGGAGACCCAGTACTTC
J gene: TRBJ2-3; V gene: TRBV4-1; clone size: NA; D gene: TRBD2; CDR3 protein: CASSHPTSASTDTQYF; CDR3 DNA: TGCGCCAGCAGCCATCCGACTAGCGCGAGCACAGATACGCAGTATTTT
J gene: TRBJ1-2; V gene: TRBV19; clone size: NA; D gene: NA; CDR3 protein: CASSSRDTYGYTF; CDR3 DNA: TGTGCCAGTAGCTCTCGGGACACCTATGGCTACACCTTC
J gene: TRBJ1-1; V gene: TRBV27; clone size: once; D gene: NA; CDR3 protein: CASSLSTRGTEAFF; CDR3 DNA: TGTGCCAGCAGTTTAAGCACCCGCGGCACTGAAGCTTTCTTT
J gene: TRBJ1-2; V gene: TRBV7-2; clone size: NA; D gene: NA; CDR3 protein: CASSPPSRFYGYTF; CDR3 DNA: TGTGCCAGCAGCCCCCCTTCGAGATTCTATGGCTACACCTTC
J gene: TRBJ1-2; V gene: TRBV19; clone size: NA; D gene: NA; CDR3 protein: CASSPREYGYTF; CDR3 DNA: TGTGCCAGTAGCCCCAGGGAATATGGCTACACCTTC
J gene: TRBJ2-3; V gene: TRBV3-1/TRBV3-2; clone size: few; D gene: NA; CDR3 protein: CASSQEGTPTDTQYF; CDR3 DNA: TGTGCCAGCAGCCAAGAGGGGACTCCAACAGATACGCAGTATTTT
J gene: TRBJ1-2; V gene: TRBV19; clone size: NA; D gene: NA; CDR3 protein: CASSGSDTGAATYGYTF; CDR3 DNA: TGTGCCAGTAGTGGTAGTGACACAGGCGCAGCTACGTATGGCTACACCTTC
J gene: TRBJ2-1; V gene: TRBV7-3; clone size: NA; D gene: NA; CDR3 protein: CASSSDNFEQFF; CDR3 DNA: TGTGCCAGCAGCTCAGACAATTTTGAGCAGTTCTTC
J gene: TRBJ2-1; V gene: TRBV6-2/TRBV6-3; clone size: NA; D gene: NA; CDR3 protein: CASSHPNLEQFF; CDR3 DNA: TGTGCCAGCAGTCACCCTAACCTCGAGCAGTTCTTC
J gene: TRBJ1-1; V gene: TRBV20-1; clone size: NA; D gene: NA; CDR3 protein: CSASLGARLTEAFF; CDR3 DNA: TGCAGTGCTAGTCTGGGGGCGCGGTTAACTGAAGCTTTCTTT
J gene: TRBJ1-5; V gene: TRBV6-4; clone size: NA; D gene: NA; CDR3 protein: CASSDTPRRGSNQPQHF; CDR3 DNA: TGTGCCAGCAGTGACACCCCCAGGAGGGGAAGCAATCAGCCCCAGCATTTT
J gene: TRBJ1-1; V gene: TRBV9; clone size: NA; D gene: TRBD1; CDR3 protein: CASSLSTGLYTEAFF; CDR3 DNA: TGTGCCAGCAGCCTATCGACAGGGCTGTACACTGAAGCTTTCTTT
J gene: TRBJ1-2; V gene: TRBV4-1; clone size: NA; D gene: TRBD1; CDR3 protein: CASSQDWGQGWNYGYTF; CDR3 DNA: TGCGCCAGCAGCCAAGATTGGGGACAGGGGTGGAATTATGGCTACACCTTC
J gene: TRBJ1-4; V gene: TRBV9; clone size: NA; D gene: TRBD1; CDR3 protein: CASSATGALLSEKLFF; CDR3 DNA: TGTGCCAGCAGCGCGACAGGGGCACTCTTGAGTGAAAAACTGTTTTTT
J gene: TRBJ2-3; V gene: TRBV7-2; clone size: NA; D gene: NA; CDR3 protein: CASSTSPPNTQYF; CDR3 DNA: TGTGCCAGCAGCACCTCCCCACCTAATACGCAGTATTTT
J gene: TRBJ2-2; V gene: TRBV7-2; clone size: once; D gene: NA; CDR3 protein: CASSLTVNTGELFF; CDR3 DNA: TGTGCCAGCAGCTTAACGGTAAACACCGGGGAGCTGTTTTTT
J gene: TRBJ2-2; V gene: TRBV28; clone size: NA; D gene: TRBD2; CDR3 protein: CASSFVTSLNTGELFF; CDR3 DNA: TGTGCCAGCAGTTTTGTGACTAGCTTGAACACCGGGGAGCTGTTTTTT
J gene: TRBJ1-2; V gene: TRBV20-1; clone size: NA; D gene: NA; CDR3 protein: CSANDGQYYGYTF; CDR3 DNA: TGCAGTGCTAATGACGGACAGTACTATGGCTACACCTTC
J gene: TRBJ1-2; V gene: TRBV3-1/TRBV3-2; clone size: NA; D gene: TRBD1; CDR3 protein: CASSQIRGHYGYTF; CDR3 DNA: TGTGCCAGCAGCCAGATCAGGGGGCACTATGGCTACACCTTC
J gene: TRBJ2-5; V gene: TRBV6-6; clone size: NA; D gene: NA; CDR3 protein: CASRPRQVQETQYF; CDR3 DNA: TGTGCCAGCAGACCGCGACAGGTCCAAGAGACCCAGTACTTC
J gene: TRBJ2-7; V gene: TRBV27; clone size: NA; D gene: NA; CDR3 protein: CASSMGSFYEQYF; CDR3 DNA: TGTGCCAGCAGCATGGGCAGTTTCTACGAGCAGTACTTC
J gene: TRBJ1-1; V gene: TRBV18; clone size: NA; D gene: NA; CDR3 protein: CASSRTWNTEAFF; CDR3 DNA: TGTGCCAGCTCACGTACATGGAACACTGAAGCTTTCTTT
J gene: TRBJ2-7; V gene: TRBV6-5; clone size: NA; D gene: TRBD1; CDR3 protein: CASRPTGGNSYEQYF; CDR3 DNA: TGTGCCAGCAGGCCGACAGGGGGGAACTCCTACGAGCAGTACTTC
J gene: TRBJ2-2; V gene: TRBV2; clone size: NA; D gene: NA; CDR3 protein: CASGLGTGGTGELFF; CDR3 DNA: TGTGCCAGCGGTCTGGGTACAGGTGGGACCGGGGAGCTGTTTTTT
J gene: TRBJ1-2; V gene: TRBV13; clone size: NA; D gene: NA; CDR3 protein: CASSRRGDGPLYGYTF; CDR3 DNA: TGTGCCAGCAGCCGACGGGGGGACGGGCCCCTCTATGGCTACACCTTC
J gene: TRBJ2-3; V gene: TRBV2; clone size: NA; D gene: TRBD2; CDR3 protein: CASSELASGFTDTQYF; CDR3 DNA: TGTGCCAGCAGTGAACTGGCTAGCGGGTTCACAGATACGCAGTATTTT
J gene: TRBJ2-2; V gene: TRBV4-3; clone size: NA; D gene: TRBD1; CDR3 protein: CASSQARGQVGTGELFF; CDR3 DNA: TGCGCCAGCAGCCAAGCCAGGGGGCAGGTGGGGACCGGGGAGCTGTTTTTT
J gene: TRBJ2-7; V gene: TRBV29-1; clone size: NA; D gene: NA; CDR3 protein: CSVEDPEGNYEQYF; CDR3 DNA: TGCAGCGTTGAAGATCCGGAGGGAAACTACGAGCAGTACTTC
J gene: TRBJ1-1; V gene: TRBV7-2; clone size: NA; D gene: TRBD1; CDR3 protein: CASGQTGVAEAFF; CDR3 DNA: TGTGCCAGCGGACAAACAGGGGTCGCTGAAGCTTTCTTT
J gene: TRBJ2-3; V gene: TRBV7-2; clone size: NA; D gene: TRBD2; CDR3 protein: CASSANQRGTDTQYF; CDR3 DNA: TGTGCCAGCAGCGCTAACCAGCGGGGAACAGATACGCAGTATTTT
J gene: TRBJ1-2; V gene: TRBV9; clone size: once; D gene: TRBD1; CDR3 protein: CASSPGTVYGYTF; CDR3 DNA: TGTGCCAGCAGCCCGGGGACAGTTTATGGCTACACCTTC
J gene: TRBJ2-3; V gene: TRBV2; clone size: NA; D gene: TRBD2; CDR3 protein: CASSERTSASSTDTQYF; CDR3 DNA: TGTGCCAGCAGTGAAAGGACTAGCGCTTCTAGCACAGATACGCAGTATTTT
J gene: TRBJ2-1; V gene: TRBV28; clone size: once; D gene: NA; CDR3 protein: CASSLSRLDSEQFF; CDR3 DNA: TGTGCCAGCAGTTTATCCCGATTGGACAGTGAGCAGTTCTTC
J gene: TRBJ2-1; V gene: TRBV15; clone size: NA; D gene: TRBD2; CDR3 protein: CATSIRLAGNEQFF; CDR3 DNA: TGTGCCACCAGCATCCGACTAGCGGGGAATGAGCAGTTCTTC